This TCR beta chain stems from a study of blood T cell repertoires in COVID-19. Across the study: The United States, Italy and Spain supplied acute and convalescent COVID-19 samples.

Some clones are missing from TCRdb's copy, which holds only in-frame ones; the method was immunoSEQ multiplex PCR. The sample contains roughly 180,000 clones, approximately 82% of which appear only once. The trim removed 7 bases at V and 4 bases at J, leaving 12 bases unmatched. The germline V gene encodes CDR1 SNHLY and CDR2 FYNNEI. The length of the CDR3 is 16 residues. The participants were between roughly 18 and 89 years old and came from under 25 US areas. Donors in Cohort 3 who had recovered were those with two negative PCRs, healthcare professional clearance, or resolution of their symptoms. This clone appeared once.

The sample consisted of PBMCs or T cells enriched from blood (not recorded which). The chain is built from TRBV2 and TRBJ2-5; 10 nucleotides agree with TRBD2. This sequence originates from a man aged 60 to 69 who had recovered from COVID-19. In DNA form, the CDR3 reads TGTGCCAGCACTCAAGCGGGGGGGCGGTTCTCAGAGACCCAGTACTTC. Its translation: CASTQAGGRFSETQYF.